The 8 T cell receptor beta chains given below trace back to one sample, sequenced in a study of cytomegalovirus exposure and HLA in healthy donors. PCR employed 60 Vbeta and 13 Jbeta primers. Generated by immunoSEQ multiplex PCR, the TCRdb table keeps only in-frame clones and is missing some. This table holds about 150,000 clones, about 80% found once. Material for sequencing was PBMCs. Receptors were obtained from a man younger than 45 in good health and CMV-seropositive.

This chain joins TRBV14 and TRBJ2-3; tentatively, D is TRBD2 (6 bases). The V end lost 6 bases, the J end lost 6 bases, and 16 bases lay between the germline ends. The CDR3 is made up of 14 amino acids. The germline CDR1 and CDR2 sequences are SGHDN and FVKESK. The CDR3 DNA reads TGTGCCAGCAGGCCCCCTGGGGGAGGTGATACGCAGTATTTT. Translating it yields CASRPPGGGDTQYF.

The chain carries TRBV5-1 and TRBJ2-7, with 8 bases lining up with TRBD1. The junction had 2 bases not matched to a gene; V was cut back by 0 bases and J by 3 bases. The CDR3 contains 14 residues. Germline loops: CDR1 SGHRS, CDR2 YFSETQ. The CDR3 reads CASSLGQGLYEQYF. CDR3 DNA sequence: TGCGCCAGCAGCTTGGGACAGGGGCTCTACGAGCAGTACTTC.

There are a few counts of this clone. The chain links TRBV27 to TRBJ2-5; tentative D call: TRBD1 (6 bases). The end of the DNA is better explained by TRBJ2-7, so the J call may be wrong. CDR1 MNHEY and CDR2 SMNVEV come from the germline V gene (reference sequence). The CDR3 runs to 16 residues. The CDR3 nucleotides are TGTGCCAGCAGGCTATTCACCTTGACAGGCAACTACGAGCAGTACTTC. Encoded protein: CASRLFTLTGNYEQYF.

In DNA form, the CDR3 reads TGTGCCAGCAGCCAAGCGTCAGTCCATGGGCATGAGCAGTTCTTC. The encoded protein is CASSQASVHGHEQFF. The chain has TRBV4-2 and TRBJ2-1, with D uncertain. There are 15 residues in the CDR3. The ends were cut back, 1 base at V and 8 bases at J, with 15 bases in the middle. CDR1 LGHNA and CDR2 YNFKEQ come from the germline V gene.

The rearrangement uses TRBV7-2 and TRBJ2-5; TRBD1 agrees at 8 bases. V lost 6 bases to trimming and J lost 3 bases; unmatched junction nucleotides: 6. This CDR3 has 14 residues. The germline gives CDR1 SGHTA, CDR2 FQGNSA. The CDR3 coding sequence is TGTGCCAGCAGTGACAGGGGTTTGAAAGAGACCCAGTACTTC. Encoded protein: CASSDRGLKETQYF.

The J gene is TRBJ2-1, the V gene TRBV9, with TRBD2 matching 7 bases. The V gene end was trimmed by 3 bases and the J gene end by 5 bases; junction bases not matched to a gene: 8. The CDR3 length is 15 residues. Germline values: CDR1 SGDLS, CDR2 YYNGEE. The CDR3 nucleotides are TGTGCCAGCAGCGCCGGGACTACGCAAAACAATGAGCAGTTCTTC. Translating gives CASSAGTTQNNEQFF.

The chain uses TRBV28 and TRBJ2-1, with D possibly TRBD2 on 5 matching bases. Trimming left V 6 bases short and J 0 bases short, with 9 bases between. This CDR3 has 14 amino acids. Germline V gene sequence: CDR1 MDHEN, CDR2 SYDVKM. The DNA of the CDR3 is TGTGCCAGCAGAGCGGTGAGCTCCTACAATGAGCAGTTCTTC. Encoded protein: CASRAVSSYNEQFF.

The chain joins TRBV28 to TRBJ1-3; D is uncertain. The CDR3 extends over 15 amino acids. V was trimmed by 6 bases and J by 4 bases, leaving 16 bases between them. The germline V gene encodes CDR1 MDHEN and CDR2 SYDVKM. The CDR3 sequence: CASRKTTAAGNTIYF. The DNA for the CDR3 is TGTGCCAGCAGAAAAACAACGGCGGCGGGAAACACCATATATTTT. The full variable domain, in which reference TRBV28 and TRBJ1-3 provide the parts outside the CDR3, is DVKVTQSSRYLVKRTGEKVFLECVQDMDHENMFWYRQDPGLGLRLIYFSYDVKMKEKGDIPEGYSVSREKKERFSLILESASTNQTSMYLCASRKTTAAGNTIYFGEGSWLTVV.